The 8 T cell receptor beta chains below come from one sample, sequenced in a study of T cell responses to AZD1222 COVID-19 vaccine. Libraries were prepared by immunoSEQ multiplex PCR; TCRdb keeps only in-frame clonotypes and omits some of them. The repertoire has more than 95,000 clones, about 86% of them found once; the top ten carry around 17%. The specimen was peripheral blood, collected 28 days after the second AZD1222 dose. These receptors were obtained from an adult who received the AZD1222 COVID-19 vaccine.

The CDR3 here is CASSLGQGSSPLHF. The CDR3 nucleotides read TGTGCCAGCAGCTTAGGACAGGGTAGTTCACCCCTCCACTTT. The rearrangement joins TRBV7-3 to TRBJ1-6; 8 bases agree with TRBD1. The CDR3 length is 14 residues. The junction had 3 bases not matched to a gene; V was cut back by 2 bases and J by 9 bases. CDR1 is SGHTA and CDR2 is FQGTGA in the germline V gene. The full variable domain, completed using reference TRBV7-3 and TRBJ1-6, is GAGVSQTPSNKVTEKGKYVELRCDPISGHTALYWYRQSLGQGPEFLIYFQGTGAADDSGLPNDRFFAVRPEGSVSTLKIQRTERGDSAVYLCASSLGQGSSPLHFGNGTRLTVT.

This chain connects TRBV29-1 to TRBJ2-2; D is uncertain. Germline values: CDR1 SQVTM, CDR2 ANQGSEA. This CDR3 contains 14 residues. The ends were cut back, 7 bases at V and 6 bases at J, with 18 bases in the middle. The CDR3 here is CSARQEAGPGELFF. CDR3 DNA sequence: TGCAGCGCACGTCAGGAAGCCGGGCCCGGGGAGCTGTTTTTT.

The genes are TRBV19 and TRBJ1-1; D is unclear. The germline V gene encodes CDR1 LNHDA and CDR2 SQIVND (reference sequence). The V gene lost 1 base and the J gene lost 10 bases, with 10 bases spanning the gap. This CDR3 contains 12 residues. The CDR3 nucleotides are TGTGCCAGTAGTATAGTAGGAGGCGGAGCTTTCTTT. Its protein product is CASSIVGGGAFF. The full variable domain, its missing parts supplied by reference TRBV19 and TRBJ1-1, is DGGITQSPKYLFRKEGQNVTLSCEQNLNHDAMYWYRQDPGQGLRLIYYSQIVNDFQKGDIAEGYSVSREKKESFPLTVTSAQKNPTAFYLCASSIVGGGAFFGQGTRLTVV.

The V gene is TRBV7-9, the J gene TRBJ2-1; D might be TRBD2 (6 bases). CDR3 length: 14 amino acids. CDR1 is SEHNR and CDR2 is FQNEAQ in the germline V gene (reference sequence). Trimming removed 5 bases at V and 5 bases at J, with 13 bases between. Written as DNA, the CDR3 is TGTGCCAGCAGCCTGCCGGGAGTGGACAATGAGCAGTTCTTC. Protein product: CASSLPGVDNEQFF.

The chain joins TRBV28 to TRBJ1-1; tentatively, D is TRBD1 (5 bases). CDR3 length: 15 amino acids. Trimming removed 4 bases from V and 0 bases from J, with 12 bases in between. CDR1 MDHEN and CDR2 SYDVKM come from the germline V gene. CDR3 sequence: CASSSPGRVNTEAFF. For the CDR3, the DNA is TGTGCCAGCAGTTCCCCGGGGCGGGTGAACACTGAAGCTTTCTTT.

This clone was observed a few times. The rearrangement joins TRBV9 to TRBJ2-1; D tentatively fits TRBD1 or TRBD2 (5 bases each). The CDR3 covers 16 residues. Germline-derived CDR1 and CDR2 are SGDLS and YYNGEE. The V gene lost 4 bases and the J gene lost 0 bases, with 14 bases spanning the gap. CDR3 sequence (DNA): TGTGCCAGCAGCTCGCGTTCAGGGAGCTCCTACAATGAGCAGTTCTTC. Protein: CASSSRSGSSYNEQFF.

The V gene is TRBV4-1, the J gene TRBJ1-1; D is uncertain. This CDR3 is 13 amino acids long. The germline gives CDR1 MGHRA, CDR2 YSYEKL. Trimming pared 4 bases from V and 4 bases from J, leaving 10 bases between. CDR3 sequence reads: CASSRGSSTEAFF. CDR3 nucleotides: TGCGCCAGCAGCCGCGGGTCGAGCACTGAAGCTTTCTTT.

This chain uses TRBV6-5 with TRBJ1-6; 9 nucleotides agree with TRBD1. This CDR3 has 16 amino acids. J lost 9 bases, V lost 3 bases, and 9 bases had no gene match. Germline assignment: CDR1 MNHEY and CDR2 SVGAGI. The CDR3: CASSYGQGPDGSPLHF. The CDR3, as DNA: TGTGCCAGCAGTTATGGACAGGGGCCCGATGGTTCACCCCTCCACTTT.